This T cell receptor beta chain appears in the sequencing data of a study of neoadjuvant anti-PD-1 for oral cavity cancer. In the study overall: Patients without progression got a fourth dose around day 43.

Sequencing was performed with immunoSEQ multiplex PCR; in TCRdb, only in-frame clones are kept and a portion is missing. The data hold more than 12,000 clones, with 55% to 75% observed a single time. These oral cavity squamous cell carcinomas were HPV-negative and locally advanced. Germline V lookup: CDR1 MDHEN, CDR2 SYDVKM. Deletions cut 9 bases from V and 0 bases from J, with 12 bases between. The CDR3 runs to 13 residues. The material sequenced was PBMCs, taken before nivolumab (anti-PD-1) treatment. The chain has TRBV28 and TRBJ2-7; D unresolved. The sequence was obtained from a person aged 35-80 years with oral cavity squamous cell carcinoma. CDR3: CASLGRHSYEQYF. CDR3 DNA: TGTGCCAGTCTTGGACGGCACTCCTACGAGCAGTACTTC.